This T cell receptor (beta chain) was sequenced for a study of T cells in Graves' hyperthyroidism and ophthalmopathy. CDR1 and CDR2 (germline): MNHNS, SASEGT. The CDR3 contains 14 residues. The V end lost 5 bases, the J end lost 3 bases, and 14 bases lay between the germline ends. In its sample, this clonotype was seen a few times. RNA transcripts provided the source from which TCR beta CDR3 regions were amplified. With the HTBI primer set, the TCR CDR3 went through a first round of RT-PCR. TCRdb reprocessed the multiplex PCR reads with MiXCR, giving one entry per CDR3 protein. The sample gives approximately 600,000 distinct CDR3 sequences, 20% to 25% of which show up once; 30% to 40% is in the top ten. Patients affected by ophthalmopathy presented a Clinical Activity Score of at least 3, a NOSPECS grade of at least 4, and disease duration below 3 months. Diagnostic assessment was based on clinical symptoms, serum thyroxine and TRAb, thyroid ultrasound and orbital computed tomography. PBMCs were sourced from less than 12 ml fresh peripheral blood.

Sequences were obtained from blood. The chain combines TRBV6-1 with TRBJ2-7; perhaps TRBD2 as D (6 bases). The sequence was collected from a man in his thirties or forties with Graves' ophthalmopathy. The CDR3 bases are TGTGCCAGCAGTCCGAGGGGACTGCGCTACGAGCAGTACTTC. This sequence encodes CASSPRGLRYEQYF.